Below are 2 T cell receptor beta chains sequenced from a single sample in a study of chemoradiotherapy in HPV16-positive cancers. Clones were sequenced by immunoSEQ multiplex PCR, and TCRdb holds only the in-frame ones, with some missing. The sample holds approximately 5,400 clones, about 85% seen once. The sequenced sample was tumor tissue, obtained from a patient who underwent chemoradiotherapy. These receptors were taken from a human donor with HPV-associated anogenital cancer.

This sequence joins TRBV9 and TRBJ2-7; D uncertain. The CDR3 has 11 amino acids. CDR1 and CDR2 from the germline V gene are SGDLS and YYNGEE. Trimming stripped 10 bases from V and 3 bases from J, with 11 bases between. This CDR3 reads CARQSYYEQYV. DNA for the CDR3: TGTGCCCGTCAGAGTTACTACGAGCAGTACGTC.

The V and J genes are TRBV27 and TRBJ2-1; a weak D match, TRBD1 (6 bases). CDR1 is MNHEY, CDR2 SMNVEV, per germline (reference sequence). The ends were cut back, 5 bases at V and 6 bases at J, with 20 bases in the middle. The CDR3 contains 16 residues. CDR3 coding DNA: TGTGCCAGCAGTCCCTACAGGGCCTATGGTATCAATGAGCAGTTCTTC. Residues: CASSPYRAYGINEQFF.